One sample yielded the 19 T cell receptor beta chains listed below, sequenced in a study of circulating CD8 cells and anti-PD-1 response in melanoma. Using 15 ng of total RNA, TCR libraries were made with the QIAseq Immune Repertoire TCR panel. One entry per CDR3 protein results from TCRdb running MiXCR on the reads. The table shows about 390 distinct CDR3 sequences, with more than 14% occurring only once. Four subsets defined by PD-1 and/or TIGIT were sorted from live CD3+CD8+TCRalphabeta+ cells. The material was CD8+ T cells from PBMCs, obtained at baseline or after one month of anti-PD-1 therapy (not recorded which). These receptors were collected from a human donor with melanoma.

This clonotype was recorded a few times. V and J are TRBV27 and TRBJ2-7; D might be TRBD1 or TRBD2, each matching 6 bases. Germline CDR1 and CDR2: MNHEY and SMNVEV (reference sequence). V dropped 8 bases and J dropped 7 bases, with 18 bases sitting between them. This CDR3 spans 13 amino acids. CDR3 loop: CASGYTGAGEQYF. The CDR3 DNA is TGTGCCAGCGGATACACGGGGGCAGGGGAGCAGTACTTC.

Sample share makes this clonotype large (0.1 to 1%). A clone one base away is much larger, so this may be a read error. The chain carries TRBV29-1 and TRBJ2-1, with 8 bases aligning to TRBD1. Germline lookup yields CDR1 SQVTM and CDR2 ANQGSEA. With 5 bases clipped from V and 7 bases from J, the junction kept 4 bases outside the gene matches. The CDR3 is 12 residues long. The CDR3 coding sequence is TGCAGCGTTACAGGGGGTGTGAATGAGCAGTTCTTC. Translating gives CSVTGGVNEQFF.

This clonotype is medium-sized in the sample. The CDR3, as DNA: TGTGCCAGCAGTCCCCGGATTTTTCCCCCCACAGATACGCAGTATTTT. Translated: CASSPRIFPPTDTQYF. The genes are TRBV12-3 or TRBV12-4 and TRBJ2-3, with D uncertain. Trimming cost V 5 bases and J 2 bases, with 17 bases left between them. The CDR3 contains 16 residues.

This clonotype is medium-sized (0.01 to 0.1%) in the sample. The rearrangement uses TRBV11-2 and TRBJ2-6, with 9 bases matching TRBD1. Germline CDR1 SGHAT, CDR2 FQNNGV. The junction had 8 bases not matched to a gene; V was cut back by 5 bases and J by 0 bases. CDR3 length equals 18 residues. The CDR3 region is CASSPTGGASSGANVLTF. CDR3 nucleotides: TGTGCCAGCAGCCCGACAGGGGGGGCTTCCTCTGGGGCCAACGTCCTGACTTTC.

This clonotype rates as medium-sized (0.01 to 0.1%). The rearrangement uses TRBV18 and TRBJ2-7, with D tentatively TRBD1 or TRBD2 (6 bases each). This CDR3 is built from 13 residues. Trimming removed 5 bases at V and 5 bases at J, with 13 bases between. Germline loops: CDR1 KGHSH, CDR2 LQKENI. The CDR3 nucleotides are TGTGCCAGCTCAATACAGGGAGGCCACGAGCAGTACTTC. It is translated as CASSIQGGHEQYF.

V usage is TRBV9 and J usage is TRBJ2-5; 7 bases are a match to TRBD2. Germline CDR1 SGDLS, CDR2 YYNGEE. V shed 0 bases and J 2 bases; nucleotides not matched to a gene: 7. The CDR3 totals 16 residues. In DNA, the CDR3 is TGTGCCAGCAGCGTAGCGGGAGGACGGATACAAGAGACCCAGTACTTC. Translated, it gives CASSVAGGRIQETQYF.

By share, this clonotype ranks as large (0.1 to 1%). This sequence joins TRBV6-2 or TRBV6-3 and TRBJ2-2, with D uncertain. With 5 bases removed from V and 5 bases from J, the gap between germline ends came to 9 bases. Germline-derived CDR1 and CDR2 are MNHEY and SVGEGT. The CDR3 is 13 amino acids. CDR3 protein: CASSALGTGELFF. CDR3 in DNA: TGTGCCAGCAGTGCGTTGGGGACCGGGGAGCTGTTTTTT.

This clonotype is large (0.1 to 1%) within its sample. V usage is TRBV2 and J usage is TRBJ1-1; no clear D gene. Germline V gives CDR1 SNHLY, CDR2 FYNNEI. Between the trimmed V and J ends, which lost 4 bases and 0 bases, there was a span of 18 bases. The CDR3 spans 17 residues. CDR3 bases: TGTGCCAGCAGTGGCCTCCGGACCCGGACCATGAACACTGAAGCTTTCTTT. It is translated as CASSGLRTRTMNTEAFF. The entire variable domain, with the rest obtained from reference TRBV2 and TRBJ1-1, is as follows: EPEVTQTPSHQVTQMGQEVILRCVPISNHLYFYWYRQILGQKVEFLVSFYNNEISEKSEIFDDQFSVERPDGSNFTLKIRSTKLEDSAMYFCASSGLRTRTMNTEAFFGQGTRLTVV.

This clonotype is medium-sized. The rearrangement links TRBV4-1 to TRBJ2-3; D uncertain. The ends were cut back, 0 bases at V and 0 bases at J, with 7 bases in the middle. The CDR3 covers 15 residues. Germline assignment: CDR1 MGHRA and CDR2 YSYEKL. The CDR3 region has the DNA TGCGCCAGCAGCCAAGAGGGGTCTAGCACAGATACGCAGTATTTT. Translating it yields CASSQEGSSTDTQYF.

By share of the sample, this clonotype is large. V gene TRBV7-3 combines with J gene TRBJ2-1; 13 bases agree with TRBD2. The trim removed 5 bases at V and 8 bases at J, leaving 6 bases unmatched. The CDR3 consists of 15 residues. Germline V lookup: CDR1 SGHTA, CDR2 FQGTGA. This chain's CDR3 is CASSRLAGGTDEQFF. The CDR3, as DNA: TGTGCCAGCAGCCGACTAGCGGGAGGTACAGATGAGCAGTTCTTC. The full variable domain, rest sourced from reference TRBV7-3 and TRBJ2-1, is GAGVSQTPSNKVTEKGKYVELRCDPISGHTALYWYRQSLGQGPEFLIYFQGTGAADDSGLPNDRFFAVRPEGSVSTLKIQRTERGDSAVYLCASSRLAGGTDEQFFGPGTRLTVL.

By share of the sample, this clonotype is large. This rearrangement joins TRBV29-1 to TRBJ2-7, with unresolved D. This CDR3 comprises 11 residues. Trimming removed 7 bases at V and 2 bases at J, with 9 bases between. CDR1 SQVTM and CDR2 ANQGSEA come from the germline V gene. DNA of the CDR3: TGCAGCGCCTGGGCTGCCTACGAGCAGTACTTC. Translating gives CSAWAAYEQYF.

In its sample, this clonotype is large. The genes are TRBV7-9 and TRBJ2-5, with D possibly being TRBD1 or TRBD2 (6 bases each). V was clipped by 4 bases and J by 9 bases, with 18 bases between them. Germline loops: CDR1 SEHNR, CDR2 FQNEAQ (reference sequence). This CDR3 comprises 14 residues. The CDR3 loop is CASSSPRARGAQYF. The CDR3 bases are TGTGCCAGCAGCTCCCCCCGCGCGAGGGGGGCCCAGTACTTC.

The CDR3 region has the DNA TGTGCCAGCAGTTTCGACAGGGCGGACGGGGAGACCCAGTACTTC. As protein: CASSFDRADGETQYF. The chain uses TRBV28 and TRBJ2-5; 7 bases agree with TRBD1. The CDR3 contains 15 residues. CDR1 and CDR2 (germline): MDHEN, SYDVKM. The V and J ends lost 3 bases and 5 bases, in that order; junction bases with no gene match: 9.

This clonotype is termed medium-sized (0.01 to 0.1%). The gene calls are TRBV20-1 and TRBJ1-5; D not resolved. V lost 0 bases and J lost 0, with 9 bases in between. The length of the CDR3 is 15 residues. In germline, CDR1 is DFQATT, CDR2 SNEGSKA (reference sequence). This chain's CDR3 is CSARDFSHSNQPQHF. CDR3 bases: TGCAGTGCTAGAGATTTCAGCCATAGCAATCAGCCCCAGCATTTT.

By its share, this clonotype is medium-sized. The gene calls are TRBV28 and TRBJ1-5; weak D call: TRBD1 (5 bases). The CDR3 sequence is 15 residues long. The V gene's germline CDR1 is MDHEN and CDR2 SYDVKM. V lost 6 bases to trimming and J lost 4 bases, with 16 bases between them. This CDR3 is CASRTSSGLNQPQHF. As DNA, the CDR3 is TGTGCCAGCAGGACTTCTTCAGGGTTGAATCAGCCCCAGCATTTT.

This clonotype counts as medium-sized (0.01 to 0.1%). This rearrangement joins TRBV7-9 to TRBJ2-7, with D unresolved. CDR3 length equals 12 residues. In germline, CDR1 is SEHNR, CDR2 FQNEAQ (reference sequence). The V and J ends lost 4 bases and 6 bases respectively, with 10 bases between them. The CDR3 region is CASSSQNSEQYF. CDR3 DNA: TGTGCCAGCAGCTCTCAGAACTCCGAGCAGTACTTC.

Relative to its sample, this clonotype is medium-sized. The V and J genes are TRBV27 and TRBJ2-7; TRBD2 matches at 11 bases. The germline CDR1 and CDR2 sequences are MNHEY and SMNVEV (reference sequence). This CDR3 spans 14 amino acids. V gave up 4 bases and J gave up 3 bases; unmatched junction bases: 2. The CDR3 coding sequence is TGTGCCAGCAGTTCACTAGCGGGAGTCTACGAGCAGTACTTC. Its translation is CASSSLAGVYEQYF.

A single count supports this clonotype. One base away lies a much larger clone, so this may be a sequencing read error. The J gene is TRBJ2-7, the V gene TRBV28, with no clear D. Germline CDR1 and CDR2: MDHEN and SYDVKM. The CDR3 is 15 residues long. V shed 5 bases and J shed 3 bases, with 17 bases lying between them. CDR3 sequence reads: CASSLLAQSLYEQYF. CDR3 DNA sequence: TGTGCCAGCAGTCTCCTGGCCCAATCACTCTACGAGCAGTACTTC.

Within the sample, this clonotype is large. The J gene is TRBJ2-7, the V gene TRBV20-1; TRBD1 matches at 8 bases. Germline V gives CDR1 DFQATT, CDR2 SNEGSKA (reference sequence). The CDR3 spans 14 residues. V trimming: 0 bases; J trimming: 3 bases; junction bases outside the gene matches: 4. The CDR3 DNA is TGCAGTGCTAGAGACGCAGGGGGCCACTACGAGCAGTACTTC. Its translation is CSARDAGGHYEQYF.